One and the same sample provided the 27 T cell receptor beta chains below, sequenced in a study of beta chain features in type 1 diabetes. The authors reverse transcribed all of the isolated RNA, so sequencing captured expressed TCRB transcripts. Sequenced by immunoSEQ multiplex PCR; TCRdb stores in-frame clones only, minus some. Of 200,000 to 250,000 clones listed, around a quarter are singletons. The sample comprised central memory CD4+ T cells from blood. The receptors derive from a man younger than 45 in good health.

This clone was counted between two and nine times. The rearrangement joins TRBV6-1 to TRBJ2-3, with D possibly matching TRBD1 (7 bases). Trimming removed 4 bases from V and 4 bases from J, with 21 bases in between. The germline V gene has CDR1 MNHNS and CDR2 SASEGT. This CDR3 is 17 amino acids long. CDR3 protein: CASSVRTTGTGADTQYF. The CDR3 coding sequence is TGTGCCAGCAGTGTACGGACGACAGGGACGGGAGCAGATACGCAGTATTTT.

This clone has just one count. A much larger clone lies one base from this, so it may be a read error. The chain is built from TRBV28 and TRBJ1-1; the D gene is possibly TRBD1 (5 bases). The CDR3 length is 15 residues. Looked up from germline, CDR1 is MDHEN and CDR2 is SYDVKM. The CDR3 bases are TGTGCCAGCACCCCAGGGAGCGGACGGAACACTGAAGCTATCTTT. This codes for CASTPGSGRNTEAIF.

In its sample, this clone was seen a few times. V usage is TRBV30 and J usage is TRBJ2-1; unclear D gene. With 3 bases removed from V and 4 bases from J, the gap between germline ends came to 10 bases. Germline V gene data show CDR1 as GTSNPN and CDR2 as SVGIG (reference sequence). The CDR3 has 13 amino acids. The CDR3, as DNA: TGTGCCTGGAGAGGAGACTCATACAATGAGCAGTTCTTC. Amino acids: CAWRGDSYNEQFF.

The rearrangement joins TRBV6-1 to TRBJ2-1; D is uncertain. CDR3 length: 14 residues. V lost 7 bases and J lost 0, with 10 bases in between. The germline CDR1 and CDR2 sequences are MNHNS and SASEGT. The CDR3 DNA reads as TGTGCCAGCACCGAGAGGAGCTCCTACAATGAGCAGTTCTTC. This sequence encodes CASTERSSYNEQFF.

The CDR3 DNA reads TGTGCCAGCAGTTTTGCAGCGGGAGCGGATACGCAGTATTTT. Translating it yields CASSFAAGADTQYF. The chain is built from TRBV28 and TRBJ2-3, with 8 bases matching TRBD2. CDR3 length: 14 residues. With V trimmed by 3 bases and J by 6 bases, 5 bases remained unmatched. Germline values: CDR1 MDHEN, CDR2 SYDVKM.

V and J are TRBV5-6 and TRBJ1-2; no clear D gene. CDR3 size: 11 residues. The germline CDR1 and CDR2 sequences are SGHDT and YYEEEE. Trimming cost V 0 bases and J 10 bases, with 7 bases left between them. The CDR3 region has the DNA TGTGCCAGCAGCTTGGCCGACCACTACACCTTC. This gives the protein CASSLADHYTF.

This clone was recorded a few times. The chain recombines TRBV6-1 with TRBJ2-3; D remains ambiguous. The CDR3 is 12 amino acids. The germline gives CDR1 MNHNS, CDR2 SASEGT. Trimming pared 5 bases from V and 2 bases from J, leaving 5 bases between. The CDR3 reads CASSRATDTQYF. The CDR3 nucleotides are TGTGCCAGCAGTCGGGCCACAGATACGCAGTATTTT.

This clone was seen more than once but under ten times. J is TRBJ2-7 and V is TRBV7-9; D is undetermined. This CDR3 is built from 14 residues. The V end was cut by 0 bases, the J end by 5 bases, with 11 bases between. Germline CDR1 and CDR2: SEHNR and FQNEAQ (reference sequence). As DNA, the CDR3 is TGTGCCAGCAGCTTAGCGGGCAAGATCGACGAGCAGTACTTC. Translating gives CASSLAGKIDEQYF.

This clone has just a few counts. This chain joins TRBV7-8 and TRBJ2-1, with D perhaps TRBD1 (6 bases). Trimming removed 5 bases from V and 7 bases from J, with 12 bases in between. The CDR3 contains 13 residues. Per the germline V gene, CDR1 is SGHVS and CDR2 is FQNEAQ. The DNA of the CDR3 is TGTGCCAGCAGCCCCGCAGGGGTTAATGAGCAGTTCTTC. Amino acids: CASSPAGVNEQFF.

CDR3 sequence reads: CASSTKPGGYNSPLHF. The CDR3 DNA reads as TGTGCCAGCAGCACCAAACCTGGGGGGTATAATTCACCCCTCCACTTT. This chain joins TRBV13 and TRBJ1-6; D is possibly TRBD1 (5 bases). The germline V gene encodes CDR1 PRHDT and CDR2 FYEKMQ (reference sequence). CDR3 length: 16 residues. Trimming took 5 bases from V and 4 from J, leaving 15 bases between them.

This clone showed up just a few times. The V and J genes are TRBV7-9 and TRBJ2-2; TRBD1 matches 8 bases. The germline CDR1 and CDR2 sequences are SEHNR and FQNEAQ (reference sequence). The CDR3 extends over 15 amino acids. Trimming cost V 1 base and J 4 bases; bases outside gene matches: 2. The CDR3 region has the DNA TGTGCCAGCAGCTTAGATGGACAGGGCACCGGGGAGCTGTTTTTT. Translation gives CASSLDGQGTGELFF.

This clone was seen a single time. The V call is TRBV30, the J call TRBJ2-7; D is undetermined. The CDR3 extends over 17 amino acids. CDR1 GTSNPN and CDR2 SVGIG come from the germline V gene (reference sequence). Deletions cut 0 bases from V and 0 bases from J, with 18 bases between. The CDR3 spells CAWSVGGRFWASYEQYF. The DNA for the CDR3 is TGTGCCTGGAGTGTAGGTGGCAGATTTTGGGCCTCCTACGAGCAGTACTTC.

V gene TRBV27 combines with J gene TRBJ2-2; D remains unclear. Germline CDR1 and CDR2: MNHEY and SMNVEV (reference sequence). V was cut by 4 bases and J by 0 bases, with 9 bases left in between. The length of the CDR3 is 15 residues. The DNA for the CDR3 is TGTGCCAGCAGTTCCCAGCAAGCGAACACCGGGGAGCTGTTTTTT. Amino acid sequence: CASSSQQANTGELFF.

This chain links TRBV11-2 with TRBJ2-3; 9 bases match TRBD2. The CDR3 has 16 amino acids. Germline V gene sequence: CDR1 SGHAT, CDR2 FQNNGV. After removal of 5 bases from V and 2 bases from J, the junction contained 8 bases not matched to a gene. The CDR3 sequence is CASSARLAVITDTQYF. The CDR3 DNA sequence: TGTGCCAGCAGCGCTCGACTAGCGGTAATCACAGATACGCAGTATTTT.

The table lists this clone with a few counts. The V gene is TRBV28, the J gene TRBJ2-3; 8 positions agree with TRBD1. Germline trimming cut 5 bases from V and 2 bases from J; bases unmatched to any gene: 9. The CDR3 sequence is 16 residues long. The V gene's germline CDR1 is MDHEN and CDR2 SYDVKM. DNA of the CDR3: TGTGCCAGCAGTCCCCAGGGGGCCAAGTTCACAGATACGCAGTATTTT. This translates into CASSPQGAKFTDTQYF.

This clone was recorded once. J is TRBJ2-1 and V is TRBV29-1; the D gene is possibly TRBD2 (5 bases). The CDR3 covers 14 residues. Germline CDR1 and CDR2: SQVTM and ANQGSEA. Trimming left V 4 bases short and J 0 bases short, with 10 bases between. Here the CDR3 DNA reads TGCAGCGTTGTGGTGGGGAGCTCCTACAATGAGCAGTTCTTC. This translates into CSVVVGSSYNEQFF.

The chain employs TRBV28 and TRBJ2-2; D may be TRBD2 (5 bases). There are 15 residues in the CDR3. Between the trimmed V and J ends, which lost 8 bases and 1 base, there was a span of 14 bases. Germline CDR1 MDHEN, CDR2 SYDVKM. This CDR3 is CASLPGSLNTGELFF. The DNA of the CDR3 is TGTGCCAGCCTACCGGGGTCATTGAACACCGGGGAGCTGTTTTTT.

CDR3 DNA: TGCGCCAGCAGCCAAGGACGGGAACTAGGGCTCAATGAGCAGTTCTTC. It encodes CASSQGRELGLNEQFF. The J gene is TRBJ2-1, the V gene TRBV4-3; D possibly corresponds to TRBD2 (5 bases). Deletions cut 1 base from V and 6 bases from J, with 16 bases between. From germline, CDR1 is LGHNA and CDR2 YSLEER. CDR3 length: 16 amino acids.

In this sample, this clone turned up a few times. CDR3 region: CAIPRGNIQYF. In DNA, the CDR3 is TGTGCCATCCCGAGGGGAAACATTCAGTACTTC. This sequence joins TRBV27 and TRBJ2-4; D possibly matches TRBD1 or TRBD2 (5 bases each). CDR3 length equals 11 residues. Germline loops: CDR1 MNHEY, CDR2 SMNVEV (reference sequence). The V gene lost 10 bases and the J gene lost 6 bases, with 10 bases spanning the gap.

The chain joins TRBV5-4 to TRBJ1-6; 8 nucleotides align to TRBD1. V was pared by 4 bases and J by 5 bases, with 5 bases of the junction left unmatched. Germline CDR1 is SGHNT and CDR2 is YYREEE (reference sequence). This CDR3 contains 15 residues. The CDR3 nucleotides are TGTGCCAGCAGCCCCGACAGGGGAAATAATTCACCCCTCCACTTT. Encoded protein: CASSPDRGNNSPLHF.

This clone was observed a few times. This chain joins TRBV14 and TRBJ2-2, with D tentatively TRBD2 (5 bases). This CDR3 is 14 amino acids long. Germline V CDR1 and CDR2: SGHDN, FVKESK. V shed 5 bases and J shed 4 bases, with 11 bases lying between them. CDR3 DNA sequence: TGTGCCAGCAGCGATACTGGAGGCACCGGGGAGCTGTTTTTT. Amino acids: CASSDTGGTGELFF.

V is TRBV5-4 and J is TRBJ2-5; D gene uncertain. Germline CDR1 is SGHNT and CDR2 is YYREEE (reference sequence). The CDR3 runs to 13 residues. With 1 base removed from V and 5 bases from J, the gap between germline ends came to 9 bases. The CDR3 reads CASSLYSEETQYF. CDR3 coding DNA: TGTGCCAGCAGCTTGTACAGCGAGGAGACCCAGTACTTC.

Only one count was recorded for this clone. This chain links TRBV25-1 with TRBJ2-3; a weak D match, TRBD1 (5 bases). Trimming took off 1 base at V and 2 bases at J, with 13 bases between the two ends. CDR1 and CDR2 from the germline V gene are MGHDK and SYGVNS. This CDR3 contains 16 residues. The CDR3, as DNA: TGTGCCAGCAGTGAATCGGCCAGGGCCCCCACAGATACGCAGTATTTT. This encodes CASSESARAPTDTQYF.

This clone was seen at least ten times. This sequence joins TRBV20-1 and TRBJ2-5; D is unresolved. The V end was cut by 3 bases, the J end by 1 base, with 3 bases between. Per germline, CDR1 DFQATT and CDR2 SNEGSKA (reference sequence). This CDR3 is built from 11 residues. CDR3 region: CSARLQETQYF. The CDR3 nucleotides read TGCAGTGCTAGGCTCCAAGAGACCCAGTACTTC.

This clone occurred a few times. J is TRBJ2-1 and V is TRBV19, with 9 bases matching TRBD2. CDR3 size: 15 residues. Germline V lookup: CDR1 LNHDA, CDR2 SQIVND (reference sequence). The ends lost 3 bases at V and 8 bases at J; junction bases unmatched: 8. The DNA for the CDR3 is TGTGCCAGTAGTATGGGTAGCGGGAGAGCGGATGAGCAGTTCTTC. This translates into CASSMGSGRADEQFF.

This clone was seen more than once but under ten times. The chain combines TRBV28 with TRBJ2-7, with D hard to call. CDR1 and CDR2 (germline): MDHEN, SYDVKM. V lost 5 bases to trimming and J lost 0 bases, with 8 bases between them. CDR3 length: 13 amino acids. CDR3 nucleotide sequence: TGTGCCAGCAGTAACCCTGGCTCCTACGAGCAGTACTTC. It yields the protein CASSNPGSYEQYF.

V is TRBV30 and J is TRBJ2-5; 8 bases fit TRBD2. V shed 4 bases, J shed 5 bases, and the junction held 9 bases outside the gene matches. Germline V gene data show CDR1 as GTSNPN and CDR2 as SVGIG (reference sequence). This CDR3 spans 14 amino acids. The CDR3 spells CAWNSGMGGETQYF. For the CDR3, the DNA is TGTGCCTGGAATAGCGGGATGGGAGGGGAGACCCAGTACTTC.